These 21 T cell receptor beta chains were sequenced from one sample in a study of cytomegalovirus exposure and HLA in healthy donors. Primers included in the PCR were 60 Vbeta and 13 Jbeta primers. Only in-frame clones appear in the TCRdb table, and some are missing; sequencing was by immunoSEQ multiplex PCR. The sample has around 150,000 clones, roughly 79% seen once. The sample was PBMCs. These receptors were obtained from a woman in her thirties or forties in good health and CMV-seronegative.

V gene TRBV27 combines with J gene TRBJ1-1; TRBD1 matches at 7 bases. This CDR3 spans 15 amino acids. The V segment lost 4 bases and the J segment 4 bases; nucleotides outside the gene matches: 9. Germline lookup yields CDR1 MNHEY and CDR2 SMNVEV (reference sequence). The CDR3 loop reads CASSSLRTGATEAFF. In nucleotides, the CDR3 is TGTGCCAGCAGTTCCCTAAGGACAGGAGCCACTGAAGCTTTCTTT.

The chain employs TRBV30 and TRBJ1-3; tentative D call: TRBD1 (6 bases). The CDR3 extends over 14 amino acids. Germline CDR1 is GTSNPN and CDR2 is SVGIG (reference sequence). The V end lost 5 bases, the J end lost 4 bases, and 15 bases lay between the germline ends. CDR3 nucleotide sequence: TGTGCCTGGGGTACAGGGCTGGAAGGAAACACCATATATTTT. It translates to CAWGTGLEGNTIYF.

This clone was seen only once. The genes are TRBV27 and TRBJ2-3; the match to TRBD2 covers 8 bases. CDR1 is MNHEY, CDR2 SMNVEV, per germline (reference sequence). This CDR3 is 16 amino acids long. Trimming removed 3 bases from V and 2 bases from J; junction bases left unmatched: 7. CDR3 amino acids: CASSFRVAGYTDTQYF. CDR3 coding DNA: TGTGCCAGCAGTTTTCGAGTAGCGGGATACACAGATACGCAGTATTTT.

A note on this clone: This same CDR3 is encoded by further DNA sequences in the sample. The V gene is TRBV27, the J gene TRBJ1-5; unclear D gene. CDR1 MNHEY and CDR2 SMNVEV come from the germline V gene (reference sequence). The CDR3 extends over 13 amino acids. The V end lost 3 bases, the J end lost 4 bases, and 7 bases lay between the germline ends. CDR3 sequence: CASSLNRNQPQHF. The DNA for the CDR3 is TGTGCCAGCAGTTTGAACAGAAATCAGCCCCAGCATTTT.

The rearrangement links TRBV30 to TRBJ1-1; weak D call: TRBD1 (5 bases). CDR1 is GTSNPN, CDR2 SVGIG, per germline (reference sequence). V lost 6 bases and J lost 7, with 12 bases in between. This CDR3 has 11 amino acids. The CDR3 loop reads CACVKGIEAFF. Here the CDR3 DNA reads TGTGCCTGCGTTAAGGGGATTGAAGCTTTCTTT. The full variable domain, its missing parts supplied by reference TRBV30 and TRBJ1-1, is SQTIHQWPATLVQPVGSPLSLECTVEGTSNPNLYWYRQAAGRGLQLLFYSVGIGQISSEVPQNLSASRPQDRQFILSSKKLLLSDSGFYLCACVKGIEAFFGQGTRLTVV.

The rearrangement uses TRBV10-3 and TRBJ2-5; 7 nucleotides match TRBD1. Per the germline V gene, CDR1 is ENHRY and CDR2 is SYGVKD. Germline trimming cut 4 bases from V and 5 bases from J; bases unmatched to any gene: 7. The CDR3 extends over 14 amino acids. This CDR3 reads CAISVRVTGETQYF. CDR3 coding DNA: TGTGCCATCAGTGTAAGGGTGACAGGGGAGACCCAGTACTTC.

The chain employs TRBV7-9 and TRBJ2-3, with 7 positions matching TRBD2. The CDR3 is 15 amino acids. V gave up 6 bases and J gave up 2 bases; unmatched junction bases: 8. CDR1 SEHNR and CDR2 FQNEAQ come from the germline V gene (reference sequence). The CDR3: CASRGNRGDTDTQYF. The CDR3 DNA is TGTGCCAGCAGGGGGAACCGGGGGGACACAGATACGCAGTATTTT.

The chain recombines TRBV7-2 with TRBJ2-1, with a tentative D call TRBD2 (5 bases). V lost 5 bases to trimming and J lost 7 bases, with 15 bases between them. CDR3 size: 14 residues. The germline V gene has CDR1 SGHTA and CDR2 FQGNSA. CDR3: CASSPRASLNEQFF. The CDR3, as DNA: TGTGCCAGCAGCCCCCGGGCTAGCCTAAATGAGCAGTTCTTC.

V is TRBV6-6 and J is TRBJ2-5, with 7 bases matching TRBD2. CDR1 and CDR2 (germline): MNHNY, SVGAGI (reference sequence). CDR3 length: 14 residues. The J segment lost 1 base and the V segment lost 6 bases, leaving 5 bases of the junction unmatched. CDR3 coding DNA: TGTGCCAGCAGCCTTAGCGGGCTCCAAGAGACCCAGTACTTC. Protein: CASSLSGLQETQYF.

The chain employs TRBV19 and TRBJ1-1, with 8 bases fitting TRBD1. This CDR3 spans 12 amino acids. V shed 6 bases, J shed 10 bases, and the junction held 7 bases outside the gene matches. Germline CDR1 LNHDA, CDR2 SQIVND (reference sequence). As DNA, the CDR3 is TGTGCCAGTAGCTACGACAGGGGAGGAGCTTTCTTT. Amino acid sequence: CASSYDRGGAFF. Complete variable domain (other parts from reference TRBV19 and TRBJ1-1): DGGITQSPKYLFRKEGQNVTLSCEQNLNHDAMYWYRQDPGQGLRLIYYSQIVNDFQKGDIAEGYSVSREKKESFPLTVTSAQKNPTAFYLCASSYDRGGAFFGQGTRLTVV.

In its sample, this clone was seen a few times. The chain couples TRBV11-2 to TRBJ2-7; TRBD2 might be the D (5 bases). This CDR3 contains 15 residues. Looked up from germline, CDR1 is SGHAT and CDR2 is FQNNGV. V was trimmed by 1 base and J by 3 bases, leaving 13 bases between them. The CDR3 region is CASSLGGQTDYEQYF. The CDR3 DNA is TGTGCCAGCAGCTTAGGCGGGCAAACCGACTACGAGCAGTACTTC.

The chain joins TRBV11-2 to TRBJ2-7; TRBD2 matches at 14 bases. Germline CDR1 SGHAT, CDR2 FQNNGV. The CDR3 spans 17 residues. Losses at the gene ends were 6 bases for V and 2 bases for J; bases not matched to a gene: 9. CDR3 residues: CASSSGTSGSSAYEQYF. DNA for the CDR3: TGTGCCAGCAGTTCCGGGACTAGCGGGAGTAGTGCCTACGAGCAGTACTTC.

The chain employs TRBV29-1 and TRBJ1-1; 10 nucleotides agree with TRBD1. The V gene's germline CDR1 is SQVTM and CDR2 ANQGSEA. J was trimmed by 11 bases and V by 4 bases; bases with no gene match: 7. This CDR3 is 12 amino acids long. CDR3 region: CSVVGTGESAFF. In DNA, the CDR3 is TGCAGCGTTGTAGGGACAGGGGAAAGTGCTTTCTTT.

Only one count was recorded for this clone. The chain has TRBV6-1 and TRBJ2-1; 7 bases are a match to TRBD2. Looked up from germline, CDR1 is MNHNS and CDR2 is SASEGT. The CDR3 covers 15 residues. Trimming at V came to 8 bases and at J to 3 bases, leaving 10 bases not matched to a gene. This chain's CDR3 is CASWGDIAGYNEQFF. As DNA, the CDR3 is TGTGCCAGCTGGGGCGATATAGCGGGCTACAATGAGCAGTTCTTC.

The chain has TRBV27 and TRBJ2-1; D perhaps matches TRBD1 (8 bases). CDR1 MNHEY and CDR2 SMNVEV come from the germline V gene (reference sequence). V lost 6 bases and J lost 1, with 25 bases in between. The CDR3 extends over 19 amino acids. The CDR3 loop reads CASSLSTGGLFSSYNEQFF. As DNA, the CDR3 is TGTGCCAGCAGCCTCAGTACAGGGGGACTATTTAGTTCCTACAATGAGCAGTTCTTC.

This rearrangement joins TRBV6-1 to TRBJ1-2, with a tentative D call TRBD1 (6 bases). V was shortened by 2 bases and J by 4 bases, with 14 bases between the two germline ends. Germline CDR1 and CDR2: MNHNS and SASEGT. The CDR3 consists of 15 residues. CDR3 in amino acids: CASSEPGAGLYGYTF. In DNA form, the CDR3 reads TGTGCCAGCAGTGAACCAGGGGCTGGTCTCTATGGCTACACCTTC.

This chain joins TRBV7-9 and TRBJ2-7, with 7 bases aligning to TRBD1. V shed 3 bases, J shed 3 bases, and the junction held 14 bases outside the gene matches. The CDR3 covers 17 residues. Germline lookup yields CDR1 SEHNR and CDR2 FQNEAQ (reference sequence). The CDR3 DNA follows: TGTGCCAGCAGCTTTACTACCGAACCCGGGACAGTCTACGAGCAGTACTTC. Encoded protein: CASSFTTEPGTVYEQYF.

This clone was counted only a few times. This chain's CDR3 is CASSINWRGTEAFF. The CDR3 DNA follows: TGTGCCAGTAGTATAAACTGGCGGGGAACTGAAGCTTTCTTT. The genes are TRBV19 and TRBJ1-1; unclear D gene. The CDR3 runs 14 residues. Germline CDR1 and CDR2: LNHDA and SQIVND (reference sequence). Trimming left V 2 bases short and J 5 bases short, with 12 bases between.

This clone was recorded only once. This chain links TRBV11-3 with TRBJ1-1; 8 nucleotides agree with TRBD1. V shed 5 bases and J 7 bases; nucleotides not matched to a gene: 6. The CDR3 extends over 13 amino acids. Per the germline V gene, CDR1 is SGHNT and CDR2 is YENEEA. The CDR3 DNA reads as TGTGCCAGCAGCAGAAGACAGGGGCATGAAGCTTTCTTT. This gives the protein CASSRRQGHEAFF.

The chain recombines TRBV6-6 with TRBJ1-1, with 7 bases identical to TRBD1. Germline loops: CDR1 MNHNY, CDR2 SVGAGI (reference sequence). CDR3 length equals 14 residues. J lost 1 base, V lost 8 bases, and 7 bases had no gene match. CDR3 in amino acids: CASDRQGGNTEAFF. CDR3 bases: TGTGCCAGCGACCGGCAGGGGGGGAACACTGAAGCTTTCTTT.

The chain is built from TRBV12-5 and TRBJ2-2; maybe TRBD2 (6 bases). Germline V gene lookup returns CDR1 LGHNT and CDR2 FRNRAP. This CDR3 has 16 amino acids. Trimming removed 4 bases at V and 7 bases at J, with 19 bases between. The CDR3 DNA reads as TGTGCTAGTGGTTGGCTACTCCACGGGAGCGTCGGGGAGCTGTTTTTT. Amino acid sequence: CASGWLLHGSVGELFF.